This T cell receptor (beta chain) is from a study of CD8+ T cells in alopecia areata (dated by TCRdb to 2017 to 2018). With regard to the full study: The treated patients, all with moderate-to-severe alopecia areata, were enrolled in an open-label pilot trial of oral tofacitinib given at 5 to 10 mg twice daily. TCRbeta CDR3 regions were amplified by immunoSEQ multiplex PCR using 35 Vbeta forward and 13 Jbeta reverse primers. Scalp clonality was compared among normal scalp (n=4), patchy alopecia areata scalp (n=8), and alopecia totalis/universalis scalp (n=8). Biopsies were taken from tofacitinib-treated patients at baseline and again at 4 and 24 weeks into treatment, and several of those patients also had a later scalp biopsy. Human TCRbeta sequencing covered scalp tissue and sorted CD4+ and CD8+ peripheral blood T cells from patchy and totalis/universalis alopecia areata patients and healthy controls. Tofacitinib was administered for 6 to 18 months, and 6 months of follow-up off drug were then conducted to assess delayed response and recurrence. Disease severity in treated patients was measured with the SALT score, which quantifies the percentage of affected scalp surface area. The study used high-throughput TCRbeta sequencing to examine T cell clonal expansion in alopecia areata, in both the C3H/HeJ mouse model and human patients. RNA was extracted with the PAXgene miRNA kit for fixed scalp, the miRNeasy kit for PBMCs, and the RNeasy kit for mouse skin. Overall study outcomes, separate from this receptor: Shared TCR sequences between patients were less evident than in mice, which may be partly attributable to HLA diversity in the patient population. During tofacitinib treatment, many expanded lesional clones stuck around in both scalp and blood, and this persistence may partly explain why relapse happens after treatment is stopped. Compared with normal scalp, lesional scalp had higher clonality and more expanded CD8+ clones, particularly in alopecia totalis/universalis, a pattern that suggests antigenic drive. Tofacitinib significantly decreased scalp clonality and the number of expanded CD8+ clones among the top 100 scalp clones. Because the treated cohort was small and had only one nonresponder, larger studies are needed to examine links between baseline CD8+ expansion and response. Unlike mouse skin, which is dominated by gammadelta T cells, normal human skin has resident alphabeta T cells that are also sequenced, and this complicates analysis of the scalp TCR repertoire.

What the treatment or condition label conveys for this sample: oral pan-JAK inhibitor, 5-10 mg twice daily. Lesional scalp punch biopsies and peripheral blood were collected from alopecia areata patients. After PBMCs were isolated by density centrifugation and stained for CD3, CD4 and CD8, a FACSAria was used to sort CD4+ and CD8+ T cells. For this clone: This clone's antigen is unknown. Compared with germline, one end of the junction differs, possibly owing to a read error.

The library was built by means of the immunoSEQ multiplex PCR assay. For TCR sequencing, RNA was extracted from every sample and reverse transcribed into cDNA to serve as template. First-strand cDNA was synthesized with SuperScript III using a 2:1 mix of oligo-dT and random hexamers. A synthetic immune receptor repertoire was used to assess amplification bias, and residual bias was removed computationally. On the authors' methods: After raw reads were preprocessed to remove errors, the CDR3 was defined following IMGT conventions as running from the conserved cysteine to phenylalanine. Clonality was computed by normalizing Shannon entropy by log2 of the number of productive unique TCRs and subtracting the result from 1. Scalp TCRbeta sequences were cross-referenced with sorted blood CD4 and CD8 repertoires so that the CD4 or CD8 identity of scalp clones could be inferred. TCRdb obtained this table from immuneACCESS and retained in-frame rearrangements with V and J assigned. These tables miss some clones; where compared with another copy, unresolved V genes account for less than half of the shortfall, and the remainder is unexplained. V and J calls and clone size are as listed in that table; D and trimming were resolved from the DNA. The sample yields 150,000 to 200,000 clones; 64% were counted once. 1.3% of the sample goes to the ten largest clones.

The germline V gene (reference sequence) provides CDR1 SEHNR and CDR2 FQNEAQ. Spanning cysteine to phenylalanine, the CDR3 consists of 12 amino acids. The DNA shown is the 36-base CDR3, in frame from base 1. The clonotype originates from a human donor with alopecia areata. Here the chain combines TRBV7-9 and TRBJ2-3, with 10 junctional bases fitting TRBD2. This specimen was CD4+ T cells sorted from blood, taken at roughly week 49, from a patient treated with tofacitinib. CDR3 reads: CASSLVASGGDF. The bases are TGTGCCAGCAGCTTGGTAGCTAGCGGGGGTGATTTT. Extended through the reference TRBV7-9 and TRBJ2-3 proteins, this CDR3 yields the full variable domain: DTGVSQNPRHKITKRGQNVTFRCDPISEHNRLYWYRQTLGQGPEFLTYFQNEAQLEKSRLLSDRFSAERPKGSFSTLEIQRTEQGDSAMYLCASSLVASGGDFGPGTRLTVL.